This passage covers 15 T cell receptor beta chains from one sample sequenced in a study. Tregs were sorted as CD4+CD25+CD127-/low cells. MiXCR, applied by TCRdb to the 5' RACE reads, yields one record per CDR3 protein. The data contain more than 9,500 distinct CDR3 sequences, about a quarter of them singletons. The source material was Tregs sorted from blood. The receptor source for this set is a female donor with breast cancer.

The chain joins TRBV6-1 to TRBJ2-7, with D possibly being TRBD2 (5 bases). V lost 6 bases and J 3 bases, leaving 18 bases between the germline ends. This CDR3 has 15 amino acids. The germline gives CDR1 MNHNS, CDR2 SASEGT. DNA of the CDR3: TGTGCCAGCAGCCCTTTCACAAGTGGGAGCTACGAGCAGTACTTC. Translation gives CASSPFTSGSYEQYF.

This clonotype was recorded a few times. This sequence joins TRBV7-9 and TRBJ2-1; the match to TRBD2 covers 7 bases. The V gene end was trimmed by 10 bases and the J gene end by 6 bases; junction bases not matched to a gene: 15. This CDR3 has 15 amino acids. Germline CDR1 SEHNR, CDR2 FQNEAQ (reference sequence). The CDR3 DNA reads as TGTGCCACCCGGGCCGCAGGGAGGGTCTCCAATGAGCAGTTCTTC. Amino acid sequence: CATRAAGRVSNEQFF.

In this sample, this clonotype turned up many times. V and J are TRBV6-6 and TRBJ2-5; TRBD1 matches at 12 bases. V gave up 5 bases and J gave up 4 bases; unmatched junction bases: 8. There are 16 residues in the CDR3. Germline CDR1 MNHNY, CDR2 SVGAGI (reference sequence). The CDR3 DNA reads TGTGCCAGCAGTCACGGGACAGGGGGCACGTTAGAGACCCAGTACTTC. Residues: CASSHGTGGTLETQYF.

The genes are TRBV11-3 and TRBJ2-1; 10 nucleotides line up with TRBD2. Per the germline V gene, CDR1 is SGHNT and CDR2 is YENEEA. There are 17 residues in the CDR3. J gave up 2 bases and V 0 bases, and 4 bases lay outside the gene matches. CDR3 nucleotides: TGTGCCAGCAGCTTAGATGAAGCGGGAGGGCCCTACAATGAGCAGTTCTTC. Amino acid sequence: CASSLDEAGGPYNEQFF.

This clonotype has ten or more counts. Written as DNA, the CDR3 is TGTGCCAGCAGCCCGGATGGGGTATTCTACAATGAGCAGTTCTTC. It codes for CASSPDGVFYNEQFF. The rearrangement joins TRBV7-3 to TRBJ2-1; D unclear. CDR1 is SGHTA and CDR2 is FQGTGA in the germline V gene. The CDR3 extends over 15 amino acids. V was trimmed by 5 bases and J by 3 bases, leaving 14 bases between them.

This clonotype was seen a handful of times. A much bigger clone sits one base away, suggesting this may be a read error. V and J are TRBV29-1 and TRBJ2-5; perhaps TRBD1 as D (5 bases). The CDR3 has 12 amino acids. Trimming took off 7 bases at V and 7 bases at J, with 16 bases between the two ends. From germline, CDR1 is SQVTM and CDR2 ANQGSEA. The CDR3 sequence is CSGRGVKGTQYF. The CDR3 DNA sequence: TGCAGCGGAAGGGGTGTTAAAGGGACCCAGTACTTC. Full variable domain (outside the CDR3, taken from reference TRBV29-1 and TRBJ2-5): SAVISQKPSRDICQRGTSLTIQCQVDSQVTMMFWYRQQPGQSLTLIATANQGSEATYESGFVIDKFPISRPNLTFSTLTVSNMSPEDSSIYLCSGRGVKGTQYFGPGTRLLVL.

This clonotype has only a few counts. This chain uses TRBV7-8 with TRBJ1-1; D not certain. The ends were cut back, 3 bases at V and 2 bases at J, with 7 bases in the middle. Germline V gene lookup returns CDR1 SGHVS and CDR2 FQNEAQ. The CDR3 spans 13 residues. The CDR3 region has the DNA TGTGCCAGCAGCTTTACGGAAAACACTGAAGCTTTCTTT. Amino acids: CASSFTENTEAFF.

Sample share makes this clonotype medium-sized. The CDR3, as DNA: TGCGCCAGCAGCTTGGGAAACATTCAGTACTTC. Translating gives CASSLGNIQYF. The chain uses TRBV5-1 and TRBJ2-4; D ambiguous. CDR3 length: 11 residues. Looked up from germline, CDR1 is SGHRS and CDR2 is YFSETQ. Trimming took 0 bases from V and 6 from J, leaving 1 base between them.

In this sample, this clonotype is medium-sized. The chain recombines TRBV12-3 or TRBV12-4 with TRBJ1-5, with D uncertain. V was trimmed by 3 bases and J by 0 bases, leaving 3 bases between them. The CDR3 has 13 amino acids. The CDR3 coding sequence is TGTGCCAGCAGTTTGAATAGCAATCAGCCCCAGCATTTT. Translation gives CASSLNSNQPQHF.

Ten or more counts support this clonotype. The chain recombines TRBV7-9 with TRBJ2-7; 7 bases match TRBD2. CDR1 is SEHNR and CDR2 is FQNEAQ in the germline V gene (reference sequence). V dropped 1 base and J dropped 6; count of bases not matched to a gene: 6. The CDR3 spans 14 residues. CDR3 sequence reads: CASSLEERDSEQYF. The CDR3 bases are TGTGCCAGCAGCTTAGAGGAGCGGGATTCCGAGCAGTACTTC. The full variable domain, in which reference TRBV7-9 and TRBJ2-7 provide the parts outside the CDR3, is DTGVSQNPRHKITKRGQNVTFRCDPISEHNRLYWYRQTLGQGPEFLTYFQNEAQLEKSRLLSDRFSAERPKGSFSTLEIQRTEQGDSAMYLCASSLEERDSEQYFGPGTRLTVT.

On this clonotype itself: Mismatch with germline at one junction end may stem from a read error. The CDR3 loop reads CASSKEGLAGAGDTQYF. As DNA, the CDR3 is TGTGCCAGCAGCAAAGAAGGCCTAGCGGGAGCCGGAGATACGCAGTATTTT. The rearrangement links TRBV4-2 to TRBJ2-3, with TRBD2 matching over 10 bases. CDR3 length: 17 residues. Looked up from germline, CDR1 is LGHNA and CDR2 is YNFKEQ.

Comments on this clonotype: At one end the junction does not follow the germline gene, possibly because of a read error. The chain employs TRBV9 and TRBJ1-1; the D is unclear. The CDR3 spans 13 residues. Germline V gives CDR1 SGDLS, CDR2 YYNGEE. Here the CDR3 reads CASSGVGYTEASF. CDR3 nucleotide sequence: TGCGCCAGCAGCGGGGTTGGTTACACTGAAGCTTCCTTT.

By frequency in the sample, this clonotype is medium-sized. The chain links TRBV12-3 or TRBV12-4 to TRBJ2-7; D perhaps matches TRBD2 (5 bases). This CDR3 is 14 amino acids long. V was shortened by 6 bases and J by 1 base, with 13 bases between the two germline ends. CDR3 in amino acids: CASSRLQRSYEQYF. The CDR3 bases are TGTGCCAGCAGCCGCCTCCAGCGGTCCTACGAGCAGTACTTC.

This clonotype is medium-sized (0.01 to 0.1%) by share. Here the CDR3 DNA reads TGTGCCAGCAGTTTAATGGGACTAGCGGGAGGCGAGCAGTTCTTC. Its translation is CASSLMGLAGGEQFF. V gene TRBV12-3 or TRBV12-4 combines with J gene TRBJ2-1, with 15 bases matching TRBD2. There are 15 residues in the CDR3. V lost 2 bases, J lost 10 bases, and 3 bases stayed unmatched.

The V gene is TRBV6-2 or TRBV6-3, the J gene TRBJ2-7, with 10 bases lining up with TRBD2. The CDR3 totals 15 residues. Germline V CDR1 and CDR2: MNHEY, SVGEGT. Trimming cost V 6 bases and J 3 bases; bases outside gene matches: 8. DNA for the CDR3: TGTGCCAGCAGAACCAGCGGGAGGGCCGACTACGAGCAGTACTTC. The encoded protein is CASRTSGRADYEQYF.